The 32 T cell receptor beta chains in this list originate from one sample, sequenced in a study of CD4 T cells in relation to SARS-CoV-2 and coronaviruses. Sequenced by immunoSEQ multiplex PCR; TCRdb stores in-frame clones only, minus some. The table has 60,000 to 65,000 clones, around 93% seen once. CD4+ T cells from unexposed donors were obtained before the COVID-19 pandemic (2011-2018). The specimen sequenced was naive CD4+ T cells from PBMCs. Documented subset: naive CD4+ T cells isolated by negative enrichment. The receptors come from a human donor in good health.

The chain is built from TRBV2 and TRBJ1-5; TRBD1 matches 8 bases. V lost 10 bases and J lost 3; bases outside the gene matches: 8. The CDR3 length is 14 residues. The germline V gene encodes CDR1 SNHLY and CDR2 FYNNEI. DNA of the CDR3: TGTGCCACCTCGGACAGGGTTCACAATCAGCCCCAGCATTTT. It codes for CATSDRVHNQPQHF.

The chain is built from TRBV18 and TRBJ2-7; possible D gene TRBD1, 6 bases. V dropped 5 bases and J dropped 2 bases, with 19 bases sitting between them. CDR3 length equals 16 residues. The germline CDR1 and CDR2 sequences are KGHSH and LQKENI. DNA of the CDR3: TGTGCCAGCTCAGTTACAATACCGGGACAAGCCTACGAGCAGTACTTC. This encodes CASSVTIPGQAYEQYF.

The chain links TRBV10-1 to TRBJ2-7, with 11 bases aligning to TRBD2. The CDR3 has 16 residues. Germline CDR1 WNHNN, CDR2 SYGVQD (reference sequence). The ends lost 0 bases at V and 0 bases at J; junction bases unmatched: 1. The CDR3 loop reads CASSESTSGSSYEQYF. The CDR3, as DNA: TGCGCCAGCAGTGAGTCAACTAGCGGGAGCTCCTACGAGCAGTACTTC.

The sample holds one count of this clone. This sample also contains other DNA sequences that code for the same CDR3. The chain recombines TRBV12-3 or TRBV12-4 with TRBJ2-1, with D unresolved. The CDR3 spans 12 residues. V was cut by 3 bases and J by 9 bases, with 9 bases left in between. This chain's CDR3 is CASSFLGREQFF. The CDR3 bases are TGTGCCAGCAGTTTTTTAGGTCGTGAGCAGTTCTTC.

The rearrangement joins TRBV19 to TRBJ2-7; D not resolved. Germline V gene lookup returns CDR1 LNHDA and CDR2 SQIVND (reference sequence). V lost 4 bases and J 7 bases, leaving 20 bases between the germline ends. The CDR3 covers 15 residues. This chain's CDR3 is CASSTRAAGRLEQYF. The CDR3 DNA reads TGTGCCAGTAGTACGAGAGCCGCCGGGCGCTTAGAGCAGTACTTC.

The chain employs TRBV28 and TRBJ1-2; 10 bases line up with TRBD1. This CDR3 is 16 amino acids long. Germline V gene data show CDR1 as MDHEN and CDR2 as SYDVKM. The ends lost 7 bases at V and 4 bases at J; junction bases unmatched: 12. CDR3 DNA: TGTGCCAGCACCCTGGGGATCGACAGGGGGCTCTATGGCTACACCTTC. This sequence encodes CASTLGIDRGLYGYTF.

The chain recombines TRBV5-1 with TRBJ2-7; 11 nucleotides agree with TRBD2. Germline values: CDR1 SGHRS, CDR2 YFSETQ. With 3 bases clipped from V and 3 bases from J, the junction kept 5 bases outside the gene matches. The CDR3 has 15 amino acids. The CDR3 DNA follows: TGCGCCAGCAGCTACACTAGCGGGAGAGTCTACGAGCAGTACTTC. It codes for CASSYTSGRVYEQYF.

This clone was observed a handful of times. In DNA, the CDR3 is TGTGCCAGCAGCTTGACAGCGGGGGTCTACACCTTC. Translated, it gives CASSLTAGVYTF. V is TRBV7-9 and J is TRBJ1-2; D might be TRBD1 (5 bases). Germline V CDR1 and CDR2: SEHNR, FQNEAQ (reference sequence). This CDR3 has 12 amino acids. Deletions cut 3 bases from V and 10 bases from J, with 12 bases between. The entire variable domain, with the rest obtained from reference TRBV7-9 and TRBJ1-2, is as follows: DTGVSQNPRHKITKRGQNVTFRCDPISEHNRLYWYRQTLGQGPEFLTYFQNEAQLEKSRLLSDRFSAERPKGSFSTLEIQRTEQGDSAMYLCASSLTAGVYTFGSGTRLTVV.

V usage is TRBV28 and J usage is TRBJ2-3, with TRBD2 identical over 10 bases. The V gene's germline CDR1 is MDHEN and CDR2 SYDVKM. This CDR3 has 16 amino acids. Trimming removed 5 bases from V and 4 bases from J; junction bases left unmatched: 9. CDR3 DNA: TGTGCCAGCAGTCCCCTAAGCGGGAGGGCCTCAGATACGCAGTATTTT. Protein product: CASSPLSGRASDTQYF. Using reference TRBV28 and TRBJ2-3 for the parts outside the CDR3, the full variable domain is DVKVTQSSRYLVKRTGEKVFLECVQDMDHENMFWYRQDPGLGLRLIYFSYDVKMKEKGDIPEGYSVSREKKERFSLILESASTNQTSMYLCASSPLSGRASDTQYFGPGTRLTVL.

The chain combines TRBV5-5 with TRBJ2-3; 10 nucleotides agree with TRBD2. With 1 base clipped from V and 3 bases from J, the junction kept 2 bases outside the gene matches. Germline CDR1 SGHKS, CDR2 YYEKEE (reference sequence). The CDR3 runs 15 residues. CDR3 residues: CASSLISGRTDTQYF. Here the CDR3 DNA reads TGTGCCAGCAGCTTGATTAGCGGGAGGACAGATACGCAGTATTTT.

This chain joins TRBV19 and TRBJ2-7; D could derive from TRBD1 or TRBD2 (6 bases each). This CDR3 has 15 amino acids. Germline values: CDR1 LNHDA, CDR2 SQIVND (reference sequence). The germline V and J ends were trimmed by 3 bases and 3 bases, with 15 bases remaining between them. The CDR3 spells CASSMGRGTYYEQYF. CDR3 coding DNA: TGTGCCAGTAGTATGGGCCGCGGGACATACTACGAGCAGTACTTC.

This clone appeared a few times. The rearrangement links TRBV7-3 to TRBJ1-1; D is uncertain. V lost 0 bases, J lost 2 bases, and 4 bases lay in between. Germline CDR1 reads SGHTA; CDR2 reads FQGTGA. This CDR3 region has 13 residues. The CDR3 reads CASSLTTNTEAFF. CDR3 DNA sequence: TGTGCCAGCAGCTTAACAACAAACACTGAAGCTTTCTTT.

V gene TRBV7-8 combines with J gene TRBJ2-4; D is undetermined. Germline V CDR1 and CDR2: SGHVS, FQNEAQ. V was shortened by 5 bases and J by 0 bases, with 11 bases between the two germline ends. The CDR3 sequence is 15 residues long. The CDR3 nucleotides are TGTGCCAGCAGCCCAAGAGGAGTAGCCAAAAACATTCAGTACTTC. It yields the protein CASSPRGVAKNIQYF.

The chain employs TRBV2 and TRBJ1-2; 7 nucleotides line up with TRBD1. V was clipped by 7 bases and J by 7 bases; unmatched bases: 9. Germline lookup yields CDR1 SNHLY and CDR2 FYNNEI. CDR3 size: 13 residues. The CDR3 here is CASIQTGTGGYTF. The CDR3 DNA sequence: TGTGCCAGCATTCAGACAGGGACGGGTGGCTACACCTTC.

The gene calls are TRBV6-7 and TRBJ2-1; a possible D gene is TRBD2 (6 bases). TRBV6-7 is an open reading frame whose function is uncertain. The CDR3 extends over 16 amino acids. Between the trimmed V and J ends, which lost 7 bases and 0 bases, there was a span of 16 bases. The CDR3 is CASTIWRRGSYNEQFF. CDR3 bases: TGTGCCAGCACCATCTGGCGGAGGGGCTCCTACAATGAGCAGTTCTTC.

The genes are TRBV5-1 and TRBJ2-2, with 11 bases identical to TRBD1. Germline-derived CDR1 and CDR2 are SGHRS and YFSETQ. J was trimmed by 4 bases and V by 5 bases; bases with no gene match: 16. The CDR3 covers 19 residues. CDR3: CASRRRTGGATSSTGELFF. As DNA, the CDR3 is TGCGCCAGCAGACGGAGGACAGGGGGCGCAACTAGCAGCACCGGGGAGCTGTTTTTT.

This chain uses TRBV6-1 with TRBJ2-3; possibly TRBD1 for D (6 bases). Trimming removed 1 base at V and 3 bases at J, with 11 bases between. Germline V CDR1 and CDR2: MNHNS, SASEGT. The CDR3 has 15 amino acids. CDR3 in amino acids: CASSEVTGRTDTQYF. The CDR3 region has the DNA TGTGCCAGCAGTGAAGTGACAGGAAGGACAGATACGCAGTATTTT.

The genes are TRBV6-4 and TRBJ2-3; 7 bases line up with TRBD2. The CDR3 consists of 14 residues. CDR1 is MRHNA and CDR2 is SNTAGT in the germline V gene. V gave up 5 bases and J gave up 1 base; unmatched junction bases: 3. The CDR3 sequence is CASSPTSGTDTQYF. CDR3 DNA sequence: TGTGCCAGCAGTCCAACTAGCGGCACAGATACGCAGTATTTT.

The rearrangement uses TRBV3-1 (or the pseudogene TRBV3-2) and TRBJ2-1; D unresolved. Germline V lookup: CDR1 LGHDT, CDR2 YNNKEL (reference sequence). The CDR3 contains 17 residues. V lost 2 bases to trimming and J lost 4 bases, with 18 bases between them. CDR3: CASSQSYLTANYNEQFF. The CDR3 coding sequence is TGTGCCAGCAGCCAATCATACCTGACGGCCAATTACAATGAGCAGTTCTTC.

The chain employs TRBV7-8 and TRBJ2-7; D possibly uses TRBD1 or TRBD2 (6 bases each). This CDR3 spans 15 amino acids. V was trimmed by 5 bases and J by 6 bases, leaving 20 bases between them. Germline-derived CDR1 and CDR2 are SGHVS and FQNEAQ. CDR3 residues: CASSLTGTGAFEQYF. The CDR3 coding sequence is TGTGCCAGCAGCCTCACCGGGACGGGGGCCTTCGAGCAGTACTTC.

The V call is TRBV28, the J call TRBJ1-5; D gene unclear. This CDR3 is built from 11 residues. Germline V lookup: CDR1 MDHEN, CDR2 SYDVKM. Trimming stripped 5 bases from V and 3 bases from J, with 2 bases between. The CDR3 sequence is CASSTNQPQHF. DNA for the CDR3: TGTGCCAGCAGTACCAATCAGCCCCAGCATTTT.

The chain uses TRBV10-3 and TRBJ2-7; D call uncertain. CDR1 is ENHRY, CDR2 SYGVKD, per germline. The CDR3 is 15 amino acids. V gave up 3 bases and J gave up 0 bases, with 12 bases separating them. In DNA form, the CDR3 reads TGTGCCATCAGTGACCACGTAGGGTACTCCTACGAGCAGTACTTC. This codes for CAISDHVGYSYEQYF.

The V and J genes are TRBV9 and TRBJ2-1, with a weak D call TRBD2 (5 bases). Germline V gives CDR1 SGDLS, CDR2 YYNGEE. V shed 5 bases and J shed 8 bases, with 14 bases lying between them. CDR3 length: 13 amino acids. DNA of the CDR3: TGTGCCAGCAGTCCCTTCTACGGGGATGAGCAGTTCTTC. Amino acid sequence: CASSPFYGDEQFF.

The V call is TRBV27, the J call TRBJ2-1, with D possibly TRBD1 on 6 matching bases. V was shortened by 6 bases and J by 1 base, with 13 bases between the two germline ends. CDR3 length equals 15 residues. Germline V CDR1 and CDR2: MNHEY, SMNVEV (reference sequence). CDR3 region: CASSNDRWSYNEQFF. The CDR3 nucleotides are TGTGCCAGCAGCAACGACAGGTGGTCCTACAATGAGCAGTTCTTC.

The chain joins TRBV19 to TRBJ1-1; the match to TRBD1 covers 8 bases. Germline CDR1 and CDR2: LNHDA and SQIVND (reference sequence). The CDR3 has 14 residues. J lost 0 bases, V lost 4 bases, and 1 base had no gene match. CDR3 sequence reads: CASSRQGMNTEAFF. The CDR3, as DNA: TGTGCCAGTAGTAGACAGGGGATGAACACTGAAGCTTTCTTT.

V gene TRBV5-1 combines with J gene TRBJ2-2, with D uncertain. CDR1 and CDR2 (germline): SGHRS, YFSETQ. Trimming cost V 7 bases and J 1 base, with 11 bases left between them. CDR3 length: 14 residues. The CDR3 loop reads CASCHLRNTGELFF. Written as DNA, the CDR3 is TGCGCCAGCTGCCATCTCAGGAACACCGGGGAGCTGTTTTTT.

The V call is TRBV11-1, the J call TRBJ2-5; 12 bases map to TRBD2. V lost 4 bases and J lost 4; bases outside the gene matches: 1. From germline, CDR1 is SGHAT and CDR2 FQDESV (reference sequence). CDR3 length: 14 residues. The CDR3 DNA is TGTGCCAGCAGCTCGGGACTAGCGGGAGAGACCCAGTACTTC. It encodes CASSSGLAGETQYF.

This chain links TRBV10-2 with TRBJ2-2, with D perhaps TRBD2 (6 bases). CDR1 is WSHSY and CDR2 is SAAADI in the germline V gene. This CDR3 comprises 17 residues. The ends were cut back, 6 bases at V and 1 base at J, with 18 bases in the middle. The CDR3 nucleotides read TGCGCCAGCAGACCCCCGGGGGTAGCGAGGAACACCGGGGAGCTGTTTTTT. It is translated as CASRPPGVARNTGELFF.

V gene TRBV5-1 combines with J gene TRBJ1-5; 7 nucleotides line up with TRBD1. The ends lost 1 base at V and 0 bases at J; junction bases unmatched: 7. Germline values: CDR1 SGHRS, CDR2 YFSETQ. The CDR3 loop spans 17 amino acids. This chain's CDR3 is CASSLTRGVYSNQPQHF. The CDR3 bases are TGCGCCAGCAGCTTGACCAGGGGGGTATATAGCAATCAGCCCCAGCATTTT. The full variable domain, its missing parts supplied by reference TRBV5-1 and TRBJ1-5, is KAGVTQTPRYLIKTRGQQVTLSCSPISGHRSVSWYQQTPGQGLQFLFEYFSETQRNKGNFPGRFSGRQFSNSRSEMNVSTLELGDSALYLCASSLTRGVYSNQPQHFGDGTRLSIL.

The gene calls are TRBV18 and TRBJ2-5, with TRBD1 matching 7 bases. V trimming: 4 bases; J trimming: 5 bases; junction bases outside the gene matches: 10. Germline CDR1 KGHSH, CDR2 LQKENI. This CDR3 has 15 amino acids. The CDR3 DNA follows: TGTGCCAGCTCACGGAGGACAGGAGATGGGGAGACCCAGTACTTC. It specifies CASSRRTGDGETQYF.

The chain combines TRBV18 with TRBJ2-1; 14 bases are shared with TRBD2. J lost 5 bases, V lost 6 bases, and 12 bases had no gene match. The CDR3 is 18 residues long. Germline V gene lookup returns CDR1 KGHSH and CDR2 LQKENI. CDR3 bases: TGTGCCAGCTCTCCCGACGTTGGACTAGCGGGAGGTGACAATGAGCAGTTCTTC. It yields the protein CASSPDVGLAGGDNEQFF.

The chain has TRBV28 and TRBJ2-7, with 12 bases that match TRBD1. Germline loops: CDR1 MDHEN, CDR2 SYDVKM. This CDR3 is built from 16 residues. J gave up 0 bases and V 6 bases, and 6 bases lay outside the gene matches. CDR3 in DNA: TGTGCCAGCAGGGGGGACAGGGGGCTAAGCTCCTACGAGCAGTACTTC. Translation: CASRGDRGLSSYEQYF.